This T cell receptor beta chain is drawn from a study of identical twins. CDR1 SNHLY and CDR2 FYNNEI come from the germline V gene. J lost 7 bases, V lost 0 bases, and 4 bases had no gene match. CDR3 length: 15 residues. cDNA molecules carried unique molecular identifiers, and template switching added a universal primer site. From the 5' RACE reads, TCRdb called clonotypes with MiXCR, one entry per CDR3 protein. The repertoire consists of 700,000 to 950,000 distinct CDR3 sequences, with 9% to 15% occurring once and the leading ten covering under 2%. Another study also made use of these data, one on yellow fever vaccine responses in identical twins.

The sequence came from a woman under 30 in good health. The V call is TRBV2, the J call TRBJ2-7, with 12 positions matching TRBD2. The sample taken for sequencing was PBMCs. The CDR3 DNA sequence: TGTGCCAGCAGTGAAGCTGGACTAGCGGGAAGTGAGCAGTACTTC. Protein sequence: CASSEAGLAGSEQYF.